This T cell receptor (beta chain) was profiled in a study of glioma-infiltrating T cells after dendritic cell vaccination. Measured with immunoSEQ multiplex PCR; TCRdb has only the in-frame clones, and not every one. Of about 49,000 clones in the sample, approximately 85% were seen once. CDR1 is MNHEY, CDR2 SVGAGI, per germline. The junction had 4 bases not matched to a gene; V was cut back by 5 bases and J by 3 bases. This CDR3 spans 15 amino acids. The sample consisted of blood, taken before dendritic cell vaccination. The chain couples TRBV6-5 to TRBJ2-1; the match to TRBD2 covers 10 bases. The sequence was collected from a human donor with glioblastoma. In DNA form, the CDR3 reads TGTGCCAGCAGTCTGAGACTAGCGGGCTACAATGAGCAGTTCTTC. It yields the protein CASSLRLAGYNEQFF.